Given below is one TCR beta chain in context. Antigen unknown. Germline V gene data show CDR1 as LNHDA and CDR2 as SQIVND (reference sequence). The CDR3 length is 10 residues. Trimming pared 6 bases from V and 12 bases from J, leaving 9 bases between. The source of the sample is a study of CD8 T cells in ankylosing spondylitis. General study results and limits: Ankylosing spondylitis blood seemed to carry a telltale TCR beta motif made of under ten highly homologous variants. Significant enrichment of disease-linked clones was reported in matched ankylosing spondylitis synovial fluid.

Making the TCR beta libraries involved quantitative 5'-RACE with molecular barcodes. TCRdb itself ran the 5' RACE reads through MiXCR, one entry per CDR3 protein. The sample lists around 180,000 distinct CDR3 sequences, roughly 20% occurring once. The genes are TRBV19 and TRBJ2-1; D possibly corresponds to TRBD2 (6 bases). This receptor was identified in a male donor under 30 with ankylosing spondylitis or in good health (not recorded which). Sequences were obtained from blood, either unsorted or a sorted T cell fraction (not recorded which). Here the CDR3 reads CASSAGRQFF. The CDR3, as DNA: TGTGCCAGTAGCGCGGGAAGGCAGTTCTTC. Full variable domain (remainder filled in from reference TRBV19 and TRBJ2-1): DGGITQSPKYLFRKEGQNVTLSCEQNLNHDAMYWYRQDPGQGLRLIYYSQIVNDFQKGDIAEGYSVSREKKESFPLTVTSAQKNPTAFYLCASSAGRQFFGPGTRLTVL.